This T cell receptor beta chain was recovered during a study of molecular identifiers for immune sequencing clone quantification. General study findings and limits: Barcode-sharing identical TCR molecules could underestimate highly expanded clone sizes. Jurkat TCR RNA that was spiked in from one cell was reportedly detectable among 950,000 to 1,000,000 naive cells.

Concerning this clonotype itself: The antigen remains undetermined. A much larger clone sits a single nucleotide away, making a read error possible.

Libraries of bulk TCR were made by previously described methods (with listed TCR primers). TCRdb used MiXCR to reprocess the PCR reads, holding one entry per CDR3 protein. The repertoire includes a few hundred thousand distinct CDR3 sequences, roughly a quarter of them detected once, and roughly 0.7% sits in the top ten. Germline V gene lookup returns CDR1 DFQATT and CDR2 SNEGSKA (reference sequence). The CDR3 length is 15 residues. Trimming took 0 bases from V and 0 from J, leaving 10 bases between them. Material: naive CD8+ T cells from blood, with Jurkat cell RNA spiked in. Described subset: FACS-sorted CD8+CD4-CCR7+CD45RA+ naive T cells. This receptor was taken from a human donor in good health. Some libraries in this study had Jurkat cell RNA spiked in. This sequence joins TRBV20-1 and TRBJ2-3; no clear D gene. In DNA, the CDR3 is TGCAGTGCTAGAGATCGCCGAATCAGCACAGATACGCAGTATTTT. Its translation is CSARDRRISTDTQYF.